This T cell receptor beta chain stems from a study of blood T cell repertoires in COVID-19. Sequencing was performed with immunoSEQ multiplex PCR; in TCRdb, only in-frame clones are kept and a portion is missing. The data show roughly 280,000 clones, around nine tenths seen once. The CDR3 loop spans 11 amino acids. CDR1 is SNHLY, CDR2 FYNNEI, per germline. Deletions cut 6 bases from V and 5 bases from J, with 7 bases between. The chain carries TRBV2 and TRBJ2-5; possibly TRBD2 for D (5 bases). The clonotype was recovered from a man in his forties or fifties with active or convalescent COVID-19. The sequenced sample consisted of peripheral blood. CDR3 nucleotide sequence: TGTGCCAGCAGGGGCGGGGAGACCCAGTACTTC. Its protein is CASRGGETQYF.